This T cell receptor beta chain emerged from a study of graft-versus-host responses after intestinal transplantation. About the study: All of the recipients had induction that used anti-thymocyte globulin, then tacrolimus and steroids for 2 to 3 years. Findings and limits, study-wide: Clonal ratios of graft-versus-host to host-versus-graft in allografts were high for patients exhibiting graft-donor T cell macrochimerism. The study associated peak circulating GvH clone levels with early post-transplant HvG declines.

V was trimmed by 0 bases and J by 6 bases, leaving 9 bases between them. The CDR3 sequence is 14 residues long. CDR1 and CDR2 from the germline V gene are MNHEY and SVGAGI. With respect to this clone: Its antigen is still unknown.

The method was immunoSEQ multiplex PCR; TCRdb's version includes in-frame clones alone and lacks a portion of them. The data contain under 150,000 clones, 85% to 95% of them singletons. This material consisted of unstimulated CD8+ T cells sorted from spleen or lymph node cells, taken before intestinal transplant. This sequence originates from a human donor who received an intestinal transplant. The chain employs TRBV6-5 and TRBJ1-5; no clear D gene. The CDR3 reads CASSYSWGAQPQHF. For the CDR3, the DNA is TGTGCCAGCAGTTACTCGTGGGGTGCTCAGCCCCAGCATTTT.